Below, 20 T cell receptor beta chains from the same sample are listed, as sequenced in a study of beta chain features in type 1 diabetes. Expressed TCRB transcripts were sequenced because the entire RNA isolate underwent reverse transcription. The method was immunoSEQ multiplex PCR; TCRdb's version includes in-frame clones alone and lacks a portion of them. In the table there are about 700,000 clones, around an eighth of which are singletons. Findings and limits, study-wide: Moderate yet significant TCRB CDR3 shortening was seen in Type 1 diabetes patients in all four CD4+ subsets.

Their antigens are not known. The specimen was naive CD4+ T cells from blood. The receptors shown here come from a man between 18 and 29 years old with type 1 diabetes.

The genes are TRBV30 and TRBJ1-3; TRBD1 is a possible D gene (6 bases). There are 15 residues in the CDR3. The V end was cut by 2 bases, the J end by 2 bases, with 13 bases between. CDR1 and CDR2 from the germline V gene are GTSNPN and SVGIG (reference sequence). The CDR3 sequence is CAWSYSGTTGNTIYF. CDR3 coding DNA: TGTGCCTGGAGTTACTCCGGGACAACTGGAAACACCATATATTTT. Full variable domain (remainder filled in from reference TRBV30 and TRBJ1-3): SQTIHQWPATLVQPVGSPLSLECTVEGTSNPNLYWYRQAAGRGLQLLFYSVGIGQISSEVPQNLSASRPQDRQFILSSKKLLLSDSGFYLCAWSYSGTTGNTIYFGEGSWLTVV.

CDR3 coding DNA: TGCGCCAGCAGCCAAGATCTGACAGGCCGGACCTCCGAAGCTTTCTTT. This gives the protein CASSQDLTGRTSEAFF. The rearrangement uses TRBV4-1 and TRBJ1-1, with D possibly being TRBD1 (6 bases). The CDR3 runs to 16 residues. CDR1 is MGHRA, CDR2 YSYEKL, per germline. The ends were cut back, 0 bases at V and 8 bases at J, with 19 bases in the middle.

The CDR3 reads CASRRAQSNQPQHF. As DNA, the CDR3 is TGTGCCAGCAGGCGGGCACAGTCAAATCAGCCCCAGCATTTT. V gene TRBV6-1 combines with J gene TRBJ1-5; D is undetermined. In germline, CDR1 is MNHNS, CDR2 SASEGT. V lost 6 bases, J lost 4 bases, and 13 bases lay in between. The CDR3 has 14 residues.

The V and J genes are TRBV6-6 and TRBJ1-6, with 8 bases aligning to TRBD1. The germline V gene has CDR1 MNHNY and CDR2 SVGAGI (reference sequence). The CDR3 covers 16 residues. J gave up 7 bases and V 4 bases, and 9 bases lay outside the gene matches. This CDR3 is CASSWEPYRGNSPLHF. The CDR3 nucleotides read TGTGCCAGCAGTTGGGAGCCCTACAGGGGGAATTCACCCCTCCACTTT.

V is TRBV28 and J is TRBJ1-5; tentatively, D is TRBD1 (5 bases). The germline V and J ends were trimmed by 8 bases and 5 bases, with 10 bases remaining between them. Germline V gene lookup returns CDR1 MDHEN and CDR2 SYDVKM. The CDR3 covers 12 residues. This CDR3 is CASLGTDQPQHF. As DNA, the CDR3 is TGTGCCAGCCTGGGGACTGATCAGCCCCAGCATTTT.

The gene calls are TRBV7-9 and TRBJ1-2, with no clear D. The CDR3 sequence is 12 residues long. The V end was cut by 4 bases, the J end by 4 bases, with 7 bases between. The germline V gene encodes CDR1 SEHNR and CDR2 FQNEAQ (reference sequence). CDR3 sequence: CASSSEPYGYTF. CDR3 nucleotide sequence: TGTGCCAGCAGCTCGGAACCCTATGGCTACACCTTC.

This clone was found a few times. The V call is TRBV20-1, the J call TRBJ1-2; D gene unclear. This CDR3 is 11 amino acids long. Germline lookup yields CDR1 DFQATT and CDR2 SNEGSKA (reference sequence). V lost 5 bases to trimming and J lost 8 bases, with 12 bases between them. The DNA of the CDR3 is TGCAGTGCTGAATGGCTGGGAGGCTACACCTTC. Protein sequence: CSAEWLGGYTF.

The chain recombines TRBV28 with TRBJ1-6; D remains ambiguous. V lost 6 bases, J lost 3 bases, and 3 bases lay in between. Germline-derived CDR1 and CDR2 are MDHEN and SYDVKM. This CDR3 contains 12 residues. CDR3: CASSLYNSPLHF. The CDR3 DNA follows: TGTGCCAGCAGCCTCTATAATTCACCCCTCCACTTT. The full variable domain, completed using reference TRBV28 and TRBJ1-6, is DVKVTQSSRYLVKRTGEKVFLECVQDMDHENMFWYRQDPGLGLRLIYFSYDVKMKEKGDIPEGYSVSREKKERFSLILESASTNQTSMYLCASSLYNSPLHFGNGTRLTVT.

This clone was found a few times. This rearrangement joins TRBV25-1 to TRBJ2-1; D gene ambiguous. The CDR3 runs 15 residues. Germline CDR1 is MGHDK and CDR2 is SYGVNS. V was pared by 4 bases and J by 3 bases, with 13 bases between. CDR3 nucleotides: TGTGCCAGCAGTGCCCCCCCGGACCTCTACAATGAGCAGTTCTTC. As protein: CASSAPPDLYNEQFF.

The rearrangement joins TRBV4-2 to TRBJ1-1; 7 nucleotides agree with TRBD1. Trimming at V came to 0 bases and at J to 4 bases, leaving 14 bases not matched to a gene. The germline V gene has CDR1 LGHNA and CDR2 YNFKEQ. This CDR3 has 18 amino acids. The CDR3 loop reads CASSQEVKGAYSGTEAFF. The CDR3, as DNA: TGTGCCAGCAGCCAAGAAGTAAAGGGGGCGTACTCGGGCACTGAAGCTTTCTTT.

The chain uses TRBV5-1 and TRBJ1-2, with D uncertain. With 0 bases removed from V and 4 bases from J, the gap between germline ends came to 19 bases. The CDR3 sequence is 17 residues long. The germline CDR1 and CDR2 sequences are SGHRS and YFSETQ. The chain's CDR3 is CASSLDIGPESSYGYTF. CDR3 bases: TGCGCCAGCAGCTTGGATATCGGGCCGGAATCGTCCTATGGCTACACCTTC. Looking up the rest from reference TRBV5-1 and TRBJ1-2 gives the full variable domain: KAGVTQTPRYLIKTRGQQVTLSCSPISGHRSVSWYQQTPGQGLQFLFEYFSETQRNKGNFPGRFSGRQFSNSRSEMNVSTLELGDSALYLCASSLDIGPESSYGYTFGSGTRLTVV.

The genes are TRBV6-6 and TRBJ1-4, with 8 positions matching TRBD1. Germline CDR1 MNHNY, CDR2 SVGAGI (reference sequence). J gave up 8 bases and V 4 bases, and 9 bases lay outside the gene matches. This CDR3 region has 15 residues. The CDR3 protein is CASSSPGQGREKLFF. The DNA of the CDR3 is TGTGCCAGCAGTTCTCCCGGACAGGGTCGCGAAAAACTGTTTTTT.

The sample holds a few counts of this clone. The chain uses TRBV7-7 and TRBJ2-7, with TRBD1 matching 9 bases. In germline, CDR1 is SSHAT, CDR2 FNYEAQ (reference sequence). This CDR3 is 14 amino acids long. Trimming at V came to 5 bases and at J to 5 bases, leaving 7 bases not matched to a gene. In nucleotides, the CDR3 is TGTGCCAGCAGCCCAGGGACAGGGATCAACGAGCAGTACTTC. It codes for CASSPGTGINEQYF.

This clone was detected a few times. The genes are TRBV4-1 and TRBJ2-1, with TRBD2 matching over 10 bases. CDR1 MGHRA and CDR2 YSYEKL come from the germline V gene. The CDR3 covers 17 residues. V gave up 0 bases and J gave up 4 bases; unmatched junction bases: 6. CDR3 amino acids: CASSQEGASGGYNEQFF. The CDR3 DNA reads as TGCGCCAGCAGCCAAGAAGGGGCTAGCGGGGGTTACAATGAGCAGTTCTTC.

The V and J genes are TRBV11-3 and TRBJ2-5, with 14 bases fitting TRBD2. V shed 3 bases, J shed 0 bases, and the junction held 3 bases outside the gene matches. Germline-derived CDR1 and CDR2 are SGHNT and YENEEA. The CDR3 is 17 amino acids. The CDR3 protein is CASSFGLAGGNQETQYF. DNA of the CDR3: TGTGCCAGCAGCTTTGGACTAGCGGGGGGAAACCAAGAGACCCAGTACTTC.

This clone showed up just a few times. The chain uses TRBV7-9 and TRBJ2-1; 8 bases match TRBD2. The germline gives CDR1 SEHNR, CDR2 FQNEAQ (reference sequence). The CDR3 is 15 amino acids. V was pared by 5 bases and J by 5 bases, with 8 bases of the junction left unmatched. The CDR3 coding sequence is TGTGCCAGCAGCCCCAGGGGACTAGTAAACAATGAGCAGTTCTTC. It codes for CASSPRGLVNNEQFF.

This clone was counted only a few times. The V call is TRBV7-8, the J call TRBJ1-4; perhaps TRBD1 as D (5 bases). The CDR3 totals 15 residues. V shed 2 bases and J shed 8 bases, with 15 bases lying between them. Germline V gives CDR1 SGHVS, CDR2 FQNEAQ. The CDR3 coding sequence is TGTGCCAGCAGCTTATCCCCCGGGGGAAGGGAAAAACTGTTTTTT. Its translation: CASSLSPGGREKLFF. Using reference TRBV7-8 and TRBJ1-4 for the parts outside the CDR3, the full variable domain is GAGVSQSPRYKVAKRGQDVALRCDPISGHVSLFWYQQALGQGPEFLTYFQNEAQLDKSGLPSDRFFAERPEGSVSTLKIQRTQQEDSAVYLCASSLSPGGREKLFFGSGTQLSVL.

This clone turned up a few times. The V and J genes are TRBV19 and TRBJ2-1; D is ambiguous. The CDR3 covers 12 residues. CDR1 is LNHDA and CDR2 is SQIVND in the germline V gene (reference sequence). Between the trimmed V and J ends, which lost 4 bases and 9 bases, there was a span of 10 bases. In DNA, the CDR3 is TGTGCCAGTAGTACCCAAGGGCTTGAGCAGTTCTTC. Translated, it gives CASSTQGLEQFF.

The chain joins TRBV28 to TRBJ1-3; a possible D gene is TRBD1 (5 bases). With 3 bases removed from V and 7 bases from J, the gap between germline ends came to 7 bases. Germline CDR1 and CDR2: MDHEN and SYDVKM. CDR3 length: 12 amino acids. The DNA of the CDR3 is TGTGCCAGCAGTTTGGGGGAGAACACCATATATTTT. Protein: CASSLGENTIYF.

This clone has a handful of counts. The chain uses TRBV30 and TRBJ2-2; no reliable D call. The V and J ends lost 2 bases and 6 bases respectively, with 7 bases between them. Germline V lookup: CDR1 GTSNPN, CDR2 SVGIG (reference sequence). This CDR3 is built from 12 residues. The CDR3 reads CAWSSYSGELFF. CDR3 nucleotides: TGTGCCTGGAGTAGCTACTCCGGGGAGCTGTTTTTT. Full variable domain (rest looked up from reference TRBV30 and TRBJ2-2): SQTIHQWPATLVQPVGSPLSLECTVEGTSNPNLYWYRQAAGRGLQLLFYSVGIGQISSEVPQNLSASRPQDRQFILSSKKLLLSDSGFYLCAWSSYSGELFFGEGSRLTVL.